Below are 5 T cell receptor beta chains sequenced from a single sample in a study of T cell therapy after organ transplantation. Some clones are missing from TCRdb's copy, which holds only in-frame ones; the method was immunoSEQ multiplex PCR. Counted here are about 50,000 clones, less than 95% occurring once; the ten biggest clones make up 2.5% to 3.5%. Which antigens these TCRs recognize remains unknown. The sequencing used CD8+ T cells from blood, collected before autologous CMV-specific T cell therapy. The receptor source for this set is a human patient who had received a solid organ transplant and had CMV disease.

The chain couples TRBV15 to TRBJ1-1, with D unresolved. Germline lookup yields CDR1 LNHNV and CDR2 YYDKDF (reference sequence). The CDR3 length is 15 residues. The V end lost 1 base, the J end lost 4 bases, and 13 bases lay between the germline ends. CDR3 loop: CATSRVGVGGTEAFF. Here the CDR3 DNA reads TGTGCCACCAGCAGAGTTGGGGTGGGAGGCACTGAAGCTTTCTTT.

This clone occurred once. This chain links TRBV2 with TRBJ2-3; D gene ambiguous. The V end was cut by 3 bases, the J end by 6 bases, with 7 bases between. The CDR3 loop spans 12 amino acids. Per the germline V gene, CDR1 is SNHLY and CDR2 is FYNNEI. CDR3 sequence: CASSDPSDTQYF. The DNA of the CDR3 is TGTGCCAGCAGTGACCCAAGTGATACGCAGTATTTT.

This rearrangement joins TRBV6-5 to TRBJ2-5, with 10 bases aligning to TRBD2. J was trimmed by 1 base and V by 2 bases; bases with no gene match: 4. Germline CDR1 MNHEY, CDR2 SVGAGI. This CDR3 comprises 16 residues. The CDR3 spells CASSYSGGVFQETQYF. As DNA, the CDR3 is TGTGCCAGCAGTTACAGCGGGGGGGTTTTCCAAGAGACCCAGTACTTC.

This chain connects TRBV29-1 to TRBJ2-1, with a possible D match to TRBD2 (5 bases). With 4 bases removed from V and 5 bases from J, the gap between germline ends came to 15 bases. Per the germline V gene, CDR1 is SQVTM and CDR2 is ANQGSEA. The CDR3 length is 14 residues. CDR3 residues: CSVASGPTNNEQFF. CDR3 in DNA: TGCAGCGTTGCCAGCGGTCCTACTAACAATGAGCAGTTCTTC.

The J gene is TRBJ1-2, the V gene TRBV5-6; TRBD1 aligns across 8 bases. Trimming took 3 bases from V and 3 from J; bases not matched to a gene: 7. CDR3 length equals 15 residues. In germline, CDR1 is SGHDT, CDR2 YYEEEE. The CDR3 reads CASSSQGANYYGYTF. CDR3 bases: TGTGCCAGCAGCTCGCAGGGGGCAAACTACTATGGCTACACCTTC.